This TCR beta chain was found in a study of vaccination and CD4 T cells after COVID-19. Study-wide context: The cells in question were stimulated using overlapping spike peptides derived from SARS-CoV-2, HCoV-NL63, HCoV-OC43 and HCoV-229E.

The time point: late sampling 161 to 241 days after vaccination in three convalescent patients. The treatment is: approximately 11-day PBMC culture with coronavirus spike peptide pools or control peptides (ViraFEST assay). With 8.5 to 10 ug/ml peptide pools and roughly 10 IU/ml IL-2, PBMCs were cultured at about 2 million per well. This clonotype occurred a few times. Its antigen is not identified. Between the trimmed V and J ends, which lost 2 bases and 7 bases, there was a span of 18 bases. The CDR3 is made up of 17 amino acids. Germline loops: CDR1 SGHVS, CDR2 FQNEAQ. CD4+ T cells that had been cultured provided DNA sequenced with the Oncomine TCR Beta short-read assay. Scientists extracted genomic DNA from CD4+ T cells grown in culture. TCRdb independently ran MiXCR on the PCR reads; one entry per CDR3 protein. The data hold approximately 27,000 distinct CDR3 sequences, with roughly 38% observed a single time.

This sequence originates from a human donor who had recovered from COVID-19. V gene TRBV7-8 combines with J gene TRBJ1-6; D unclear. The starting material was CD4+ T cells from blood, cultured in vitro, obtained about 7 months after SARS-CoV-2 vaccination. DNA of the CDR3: TGTGCCAGCAGCTTACTTCCACAGAGATCCGAAAATTCACCCCTCCACTTT. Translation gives CASSLLPQRSENSPLHF. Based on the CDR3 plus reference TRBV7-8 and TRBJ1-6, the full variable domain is GAGVSQSPRYKVAKRGQDVALRCDPISGHVSLFWYQQALGQGPEFLTYFQNEAQLDKSGLPSDRFFAERPEGSVSTLKIQRTQQEDSAVYLCASSLLPQRSENSPLHFGNGTRLTVT.